Each of the 27 T cell receptor beta chains below was sequenced from the same sample in a study of blood T cell repertoires in COVID-19. The data were produced by immunoSEQ multiplex PCR, yet TCRdb's version contains in-frame clones alone and is incomplete. In the table there are 100,000 to 120,000 clones, around 82% of which are singletons. The sample taken for sequencing was peripheral blood. The receptors shown here come from a woman aged 55 to 70 with acute or convalescent COVID-19.

The J gene is TRBJ1-1, the V gene TRBV5-6, with TRBD1 as a possible D gene (5 bases). Germline values: CDR1 SGHDT, CDR2 YYEEEE. V was cut by 1 base and J by 6 bases, with 10 bases left in between. The CDR3 contains 13 residues. The CDR3 reads CASSLSPGPEAFF. CDR3 bases: TGTGCCAGCAGCTTGTCGCCAGGGCCTGAAGCTTTCTTT.

This chain uses TRBV19 with TRBJ2-2; D possibly corresponds to TRBD2 (5 bases). CDR3 length equals 13 residues. Trimming pared 7 bases from V and 2 bases from J, leaving 8 bases between. Looked up from germline, CDR1 is LNHDA and CDR2 is SQIVND (reference sequence). CDR3 DNA: TGTGCCAGTATAAGCGGTAACACCGGGGAGCTGTTTTTT. Translated, it gives CASISGNTGELFF. The whole variable domain, remainder taken from reference TRBV19 and TRBJ2-2, is DGGITQSPKYLFRKEGQNVTLSCEQNLNHDAMYWYRQDPGQGLRLIYYSQIVNDFQKGDIAEGYSVSREKKESFPLTVTSAQKNPTAFYLCASISGNTGELFFGEGSRLTVL.

This chain uses TRBV10-3 with TRBJ2-1, with 9 nucleotides matching TRBD1. The V gene end was trimmed by 0 bases and the J gene end by 8 bases; junction bases not matched to a gene: 11. The CDR3 spans 17 residues. The germline V gene has CDR1 ENHRY and CDR2 SYGVKD. CDR3 nucleotide sequence: TGTGCCATCAGTGAGTCCGGACCGGGACAGGGTCGGTATGAGCAGTTCTTC. Its translation is CAISESGPGQGRYEQFF.

V and J are TRBV28 and TRBJ1-1; TRBD1 agrees at 7 bases. V dropped 7 bases and J dropped 11; count of bases not matched to a gene: 7. From germline, CDR1 is MDHEN and CDR2 SYDVKM. The CDR3 has 11 amino acids. CDR3 sequence: CASTRQGGAFF. CDR3 coding DNA: TGTGCCAGCACCCGACAGGGAGGCGCTTTCTTT.

Only one count was recorded for this clone. The rearrangement joins TRBV30 to TRBJ2-2; possibly TRBD1 for D (6 bases). Germline lookup yields CDR1 GTSNPN and CDR2 SVGIG (reference sequence). This CDR3 has 15 residues. The V end lost 0 bases, the J end lost 7 bases, and 15 bases lay between the germline ends. For the CDR3, the DNA is TGTGCCTGGAGTGTTTGGCAGGGGTATAGCGGGGAGCTGTTTTTT. This gives the protein CAWSVWQGYSGELFF.

The CDR3: CASSLESPGAFF. The CDR3 bases are TGTGCCAGCAGCTTAGAGAGCCCCGGGGCTTTCTTT. V is TRBV7-9 and J is TRBJ1-1; no reliable D call. The CDR3 runs 12 residues. V gave up 1 base and J gave up 11 bases, with 11 bases separating them. Germline V gene lookup returns CDR1 SEHNR and CDR2 FQNEAQ (reference sequence).

The chain links TRBV7-2 to TRBJ1-6; 10 bases agree with TRBD1. Trimming removed 2 bases from V and 6 bases from J; junction bases left unmatched: 1. Germline lookup yields CDR1 SGHTA and CDR2 FQGNSA. CDR3 size: 15 residues. In DNA, the CDR3 is TGTGCCAGCAGCTTACGACAGGGGGCTAATTCACCCCTCCACTTT. Translated, it gives CASSLRQGANSPLHF.

J is TRBJ1-2 and V is TRBV7-9; 7 nucleotides match TRBD1. Germline values: CDR1 SEHNR, CDR2 FQNEAQ (reference sequence). The CDR3 totals 16 residues. V shed 0 bases, J shed 4 bases, and the junction held 8 bases outside the gene matches. CDR3 coding DNA: TGTGCCAGCAGCTTAGCAGGTGACAGGGCCCTCTATGGCTACACCTTC. Residues: CASSLAGDRALYGYTF.

V is TRBV7-2 and J is TRBJ1-2; D gene unclear. Germline V gene sequence: CDR1 SGHTA, CDR2 FQGNSA. Trimming took 4 bases from V and 2 from J, leaving 17 bases between them. The length of the CDR3 is 16 residues. The CDR3 nucleotides are TGTGCCAGCAGCTCCATGTCAGCGACCTCAAACTATGGCTACACCTTC. It translates to CASSSMSATSNYGYTF.

The chain recombines TRBV19 with TRBJ2-3; possibly TRBD2 for D (7 bases). V was shortened by 10 bases and J by 6 bases, with 20 bases between the two germline ends. Germline loops: CDR1 LNHDA, CDR2 SQIVND (reference sequence). The CDR3 sequence is 14 residues long. The CDR3 sequence is CATVDRGAGDTQYF. The CDR3 region has the DNA TGTGCCACCGTGGACCGGGGGGCAGGGGATACGCAGTATTTT.

The gene calls are TRBV13 and TRBJ2-2, with D perhaps matching TRBD2 (5 bases). Germline CDR1 reads PRHDT; CDR2 reads FYEKMQ (reference sequence). This CDR3 region has 14 residues. The V end was cut by 7 bases, the J end by 1 base, with 10 bases between. DNA for the CDR3: TGTGCCAGCACCTGGAGGTTGAACACCGGGGAGCTGTTTTTT. It is translated as CASTWRLNTGELFF.

V and J are TRBV28 and TRBJ1-3; 7 bases map to TRBD1. V lost 3 bases and J lost 4; bases outside the gene matches: 12. The germline gives CDR1 MDHEN, CDR2 SYDVKM. This CDR3 comprises 17 residues. CDR3 bases: TGTGCCAGCAGTTTCCCCTCGGAGGGGGCGGGGGGAAACACCATATATTTT. This sequence encodes CASSFPSEGAGGNTIYF.

The genes are TRBV7-2 and TRBJ2-7; D is possibly TRBD2 (5 bases). Looked up from germline, CDR1 is SGHTA and CDR2 is FQGNSA. The CDR3 covers 13 residues. Deletions cut 5 bases from V and 7 bases from J, with 15 bases between. For the CDR3, the DNA is TGTGCCAGCAGCGGGAGACTTTTCCGGGAGCAGTACTTC. The encoded protein is CASSGRLFREQYF.

This rearrangement joins TRBV4-1 to TRBJ1-6; D uncertain. V was cut by 0 bases and J by 8 bases, with 14 bases left in between. Germline CDR1 MGHRA, CDR2 YSYEKL. This CDR3 contains 16 residues. The CDR3 loop reads CASSQDTRPRDSPLHF. CDR3 in DNA: TGCGCCAGCAGCCAAGATACCCGCCCCCGGGATTCACCCCTCCACTTT.

This chain uses TRBV10-3 with TRBJ2-2, with unresolved D. CDR1 and CDR2 (germline): ENHRY, SYGVKD. The CDR3 totals 14 residues. Trimming stripped 0 bases from V and 3 bases from J, with 5 bases between. Written as DNA, the CDR3 is TGTGCCATCAGTGAGTCCCCAGACACCGGGGAGCTGTTTTTT. It yields the protein CAISESPDTGELFF.

This rearrangement joins TRBV5-1 to TRBJ1-6, with D possibly being TRBD1 (6 bases). V lost 0 bases and J lost 8, with 9 bases in between. The CDR3 spans 14 residues. Germline V gene lookup returns CDR1 SGHRS and CDR2 YFSETQ. The CDR3 DNA reads as TGCGCCAGCAGCTTGGGGGACACCGATTCACCCCTCCACTTT. It yields the protein CASSLGDTDSPLHF.

The chain uses TRBV5-1 and TRBJ2-2, with 7 bases identical to TRBD1. This CDR3 has 13 amino acids. The trim removed 5 bases at V and 7 bases at J, leaving 5 bases unmatched. Germline V gene data show CDR1 as SGHRS and CDR2 as YFSETQ. CDR3 in DNA: TGCGCCAGCAGTAAAGGGGGCAACGGGGAGCTGTTTTTT. Its translation: CASSKGGNGELFF.

The chain employs TRBV18 and TRBJ2-7; 10 bases line up with TRBD1. The CDR3 has 16 residues. V gave up 3 bases and J gave up 7 bases; unmatched junction bases: 12. Germline CDR1 and CDR2: KGHSH and LQKENI. The DNA for the CDR3 is TGTGCCAGCTCACCCGAACCGACAGGGGGCGGTTCTGAGCAGTACTTC. Translating gives CASSPEPTGGGSEQYF.

The chain combines TRBV24-1 with TRBJ1-1; D remains ambiguous. Trimming cost V 5 bases and J 1 base, with 4 bases left between them. Germline values: CDR1 KGHDR, CDR2 SFDVKD. The CDR3 is 12 amino acids. The CDR3 sequence is CATSGQNTEAFF. Written as DNA, the CDR3 is TGTGCCACCAGTGGACAGAACACTGAAGCTTTCTTT.

Remarks on this clone: This likely reflects a read error, since a far larger clone is one base away. This sequence joins TRBV2 and TRBJ2-5, with 9 positions matching TRBD2. The CDR3 has 16 residues. Germline assignment: CDR1 SNHLY and CDR2 FYNNEI. V trimming: 8 bases; J trimming: 1 base; junction bases outside the gene matches: 11. The CDR3 nucleotides read TGTGCCAGCTGTGGGCGGGGGGGCCCCGGCCAAGAGACCCAGTACTTC. Translation gives CASCGRGGPGQETQYF.

The CDR3 is CASSYSAGNQPQHF. The CDR3 DNA follows: TGTGCCAGCAGTTACTCCGCAGGGAATCAGCCCCAGCATTTT. V usage is TRBV6-5 and J usage is TRBJ1-5; D is possibly TRBD1 (5 bases). Trimming shortened V by 0 bases and J by 4 bases, and 7 bases separated the two germline ends. The CDR3 totals 14 residues. Germline lookup yields CDR1 MNHEY and CDR2 SVGAGI.

V is TRBV20-1 and J is TRBJ2-1, with 11 positions matching TRBD2. CDR1 and CDR2 (germline): DFQATT, SNEGSKA (reference sequence). CDR3 size: 17 residues. The V and J ends lost 3 bases and 4 bases, in that order; junction bases with no gene match: 11. The CDR3 sequence: CSASPSSTSGGYNEQFF. The DNA of the CDR3 is TGCAGTGCTAGTCCCTCCTCCACTAGCGGGGGTTACAATGAGCAGTTCTTC.

This chain joins TRBV5-4 and TRBJ1-2, with D possibly TRBD1 on 5 matching bases. This CDR3 comprises 13 residues. Germline CDR1 and CDR2: SGHNT and YYREEE (reference sequence). V was shortened by 0 bases and J by 4 bases, with 7 bases between the two germline ends. CDR3 sequence: CASSLGGTYGYTF. The CDR3 DNA sequence: TGTGCCAGCAGCTTGGGCGGGACCTATGGCTACACCTTC.

The rearrangement links TRBV5-5 to TRBJ2-7, with D maybe TRBD2 (5 bases). Trimming left V 5 bases short and J 5 bases short, with 11 bases between. CDR1 and CDR2 (germline): SGHKS, YYEKEE (reference sequence). This CDR3 has 12 residues. The CDR3 sequence: CASRGNGDEQYF. CDR3 DNA sequence: TGTGCCAGCAGGGGTAACGGGGACGAGCAGTACTTC.

The V call is TRBV7-8, the J call TRBJ1-2; perhaps TRBD1 as D (5 bases). The V and J ends lost 0 bases and 3 bases respectively, with 11 bases between them. CDR1 and CDR2 from the germline V gene are SGHVS and FQNEAQ. CDR3 size: 15 residues. The CDR3 DNA reads TGTGCCAGCAGCTTAGCGAGGGGACTCGACTATGGCTACACCTTC. This encodes CASSLARGLDYGYTF.

The J gene is TRBJ1-1, the V gene TRBV9; 8 bases match TRBD1. This CDR3 has 14 amino acids. The trim removed 1 base at V and 1 base at J, leaving 0 bases unmatched. CDR1 is SGDLS and CDR2 is YYNGEE in the germline V gene. This CDR3 is CASSVQGANTEAFF. The CDR3 DNA reads TGTGCCAGCAGCGTACAGGGGGCGAACACTGAAGCTTTCTTT. Full variable domain (missing parts from reference TRBV9 and TRBJ1-1): DSGVTQTPKHLITATGQRVTLRCSPRSGDLSVYWYQQSLDQGLQFLIQYYNGEERAKGNILERFSAQQFPDLHSELNLSSLELGDSALYFCASSVQGANTEAFFGQGTRLTVV.

V is TRBV6-5 and J is TRBJ2-6; 8 bases align to TRBD2. This CDR3 spans 14 amino acids. Germline CDR1 MNHEY, CDR2 SVGAGI. V was pared by 8 bases and J by 4 bases, with 4 bases of the junction left unmatched. CDR3 loop: CASSGGVGANVLTF. The CDR3 bases are TGTGCCAGCTCCGGGGGGGTAGGGGCCAACGTCCTGACTTTC.